Listed below are T cell receptor beta chains from one sample, sequenced in a study of T cells in Graves' hyperthyroidism and ophthalmopathy. TCRdb re-called the multiplex PCR reads with MiXCR, one entry per CDR3 protein. The top ten hold more than 7% of the sample, which has 750,000 to 900,000 distinct CDR3 sequences, about two fifths seen once. Sequencing input: blood. The origin of the receptors is a man between 18 and 29 years old with Graves' hyperthyroidism. Each CDR3 is given with its conserved first and last residue. A D gene is named only where the DNA matches it firmly. For some rows the clone size is stated as once, few or many, or as a class when expanded; others skip it.

j_call d_call clone_size v_call cdr3_nt cdr3_aa
TRBJ1-1 TRBD1 few TRBV7-2 TGTGCCAGCAGCTCCACATACAGGGGTAACACTGAAGCTTTCTTT CASSSTYRGNTEAFF
TRBJ1-4 NA many TRBV29-1 TGCAGCGTGTCACTCGGGACACTCGAGGGTGAAAAACTGTTTTTT CSVSLGTLEGEKLFF
TRBJ1-1 NA NA TRBV12-3/TRBV12-4 TGTGCCAGCAGGGCTGAACAGGGCACTGAAGCTTTCTTT CASRAEQGTEAFF
TRBJ2-7 NA once TRBV6-2/TRBV6-3 TGTGCCAGCAGTTACGGGATAGTCTACGAGCAGTACTTC CASSYGIVYEQYF
TRBJ2-5 NA NA TRBV7-2 TGCGCCAGCAGCCAAGATGCCGGCGAAGGGGAGACCCAGTACTTC CASSQDAGEGETQYF
TRBJ2-5 TRBD2 NA TRBV7-2 TGTGCCAGCAGCTTAGCGGTTAGCGGGGGGCACCAAGAGACCCAGTACTTC CASSLAVSGGHQETQYF
TRBJ1-4 NA many TRBV10-3 TGTGCCATCAGTGAGTCGCCAGGGTTAAGCGAAAAACTGTTTTTT CAISESPGLSEKLFF
TRBJ2-7 TRBD1 many TRBV15 TGTGCCACCAGCAGACCGGGACAGGGGTTCTACGAGCAGTACTTC CATSRPGQGFYEQYF
TRBJ1-2 NA NA TRBV10-3 TGTGCCAGCAGTCCCCTTGGGGGTCGGGACGGTTTATATCTTAACTATGGCTACACCTTC CASSPLGGRDGLYLNYGYTF
TRBJ2-2 NA many TRBV15 TGTGCCACCACCCCGGGCCTCACCGGGGAGCTGTTTTTT CATTPGLTGELFF
TRBJ1-2 NA NA TRBV24-1 TGTGCCACCAGTGATTTTGAGTCTGGCTACACCTTC CATSDFESGYTF
TRBJ1-4 NA many TRBV24-1 TGTGCCACCAGTGACCCCCTCTCGAAAGAACTGTTTTTT CATSDPLSKELFF
TRBJ2-2 NA many TRBV7-2 TGTGCCAGCAGACCCAGACAGAACACCGGGGAGCTGTTTTTT CASRPRQNTGELFF
TRBJ2-7 TRBD2 once TRBV7-2 TGTGCCAGCAGCTTTGGCGGGAGTGTCGTATACGAGCAGTACTTC CASSFGGSVVYEQYF
TRBJ1-1 TRBD1 many TRBV7-9 TGTGCCAGCAGCGGTATGACAGGGTACGGCACTGAAGCTTTCTTT CASSGMTGYGTEAFF
TRBJ2-1 NA NA TRBV29-1 TGCAGCGTCGGATGGTACAATGAGCAGTTCTTC CSVGWYNEQFF
TRBJ1-1 NA NA TRBV19 TGTGCCAGTAGTGTAGATCATCCAGGATCGAACACTGAAGCTTTCTTT CASSVDHPGSNTEAFF
TRBJ1-5 TRBD1 many TRBV15 TGTGCCACCAGCCAAGACAGGGGCGGCAATCAGCCCCAGCATTTT CATSQDRGGNQPQHF
TRBJ1-5 TRBD1 many TRBV15 TGTGCCACCAGCCGAGGTAGGGGGCGAATTAATCAGCCCCAGCATTTT CATSRGRGRINQPQHF
TRBJ1-2 NA NA TRBV19 TGTGCCAGTAGTATTTACGGGGAGATCGGCTACACCTTC CASSIYGEIGYTF
TRBJ1-3 NA many TRBV20-1 TGCAGTGCTACAGGGAGAAACACCATATATTTT CSATGRNTIYF
TRBJ1-2 TRBD1 many TRBV4-1 TGCGCCAGCAGCCAAGGGTCAGGGGGCCGCGGCTACACCTTC CASSQGSGGRGYTF
TRBJ1-6 TRBD1 many TRBV25-1 TGTGCCAGCAGTAGGGGGACAGGGGGTTCACCCCTCCACTTT CASSRGTGGSPLHF
TRBJ1-2 TRBD1 NA TRBV5-4 TGTGCCAGCACCCAAGGGGGCAGTAACTATGGCTACACCTTC CASTQGGSNYGYTF
TRBJ1-4 NA few TRBV13 TGTGCCAGCAGCTTAGCCAGGGGAGGGACTAATGAAAAACTGTTTTTT CASSLARGGTNEKLFF
TRBJ2-1 TRBD2 few TRBV24-1 TGTGCCACGCGGGGGAGCTACAATGAGCAGTTCTTC CATRGSYNEQFF
TRBJ1-5 NA many TRBV6-1 TGTGCCAGCAGTGGAACAGGCACGAATCAGCCCCAGCATTTT CASSGTGTNQPQHF
TRBJ2-7 NA NA TRBV9 TGTGCCAGCAGCGTCGGAGGGGCCTCCGAGCAGTACTTC CASSVGGASEQYF
TRBJ2-7 TRBD1 NA TRBV30 TGTGCCTGGAGTGCGCCTGACAGGGTTAGAGTCGAGCAGTACTTC CAWSAPDRVRVEQYF
TRBJ2-7 NA few TRBV11-3 TGTGCCAGCAGCCGGGTAGGGTACACCTCCTACGAGCAGTACTTC CASSRVGYTSYEQYF
TRBJ2-7 TRBD2 NA TRBV7-9 TGTGCCAGCACCAAGGGAGGGAACGAGCAGTACTTC CASTKGGNEQYF
TRBJ2-6 TRBD1 NA TRBV20-1 TGCAGTGCCCATCGGACAGGGGCAGTCTCTGGGGCCAACGTCCTGACTTTC CSAHRTGAVSGANVLTF
TRBJ1-5 NA NA TRBV10-3 TGTGCCATCAGTGAGGGGGGGGGGAGGCCCCAGCATTTT CAISEGGGRPQHF
TRBJ1-3 NA once TRBV24-1 TGTGCCAGCATTCCGGGACGGCCGCGCTCTGGAAACACCATATATTTT CASIPGRPRSGNTIYF
TRBJ1-2 NA many TRBV12-3/TRBV12-4 TGTGCCAGCAGTGCCACAGGGAAGTATGGCTACACCTTC CASSATGKYGYTF
TRBJ1-5 NA few TRBV10-3 TGTGCCAGCAGACTGGGGGGAAGGGATCAGCCCCAGCATTTT CASRLGGRDQPQHF
TRBJ1-5 NA NA TRBV7-2 TGTGCCAGCAGCTTACTGTCGGGGGCCGGTCAGCCCCAGCATTTT CASSLLSGAGQPQHF
TRBJ2-7 TRBD1 NA TRBV5-1 TGCGCCAGCAGCCAAGATGGTGGGACAGGGGGCTACGAGCAGTACTTC CASSQDGGTGGYEQYF